This T cell receptor beta chain was sequenced for a study of PD-1 blockade in mismatch repair-deficient tumors. Germline V gene sequence: CDR1 SGHTA, CDR2 FQGNSA. The CDR3 has 16 residues. V was shortened by 5 bases and J by 4 bases, with 20 bases between the two germline ends. Here immunoSEQ multiplex PCR was the method, and the copy in TCRdb shows in-frame clones only, minus some. The repertoire holds roughly 70,000 clones, with 70% to 85% as singletons. The TCR comes from an adult with mismatch repair-deficient cancer. The sample was peripheral blood, taken 2 weeks after starting pembrolizumab. V gene TRBV7-2 combines with J gene TRBJ1-2, with unresolved D. CDR3 region: CASSVGHASYGYGYTF. CDR3 sequence (DNA): TGTGCCAGCAGCGTCGGTCACGCATCATACGGCTATGGCTACACCTTC.